This TCR beta chain was identified in a study of Ad26.COV2.S vaccination and SARS-CoV-2 variants. Study-wide background: The COV1001 Ad26.COV2.S trial arm included the donor.

Generated by immunoSEQ multiplex PCR, the TCRdb table keeps only in-frame clones and is missing some. The table shows about 440,000 clones, with roughly 88% occurring only once. Germline loops: CDR1 SGHTA, CDR2 FQGNSA. CDR3 size: 14 residues. The ends were cut back, 1 base at V and 6 bases at J, with 10 bases in the middle. Described treatment: 15 to 20 received Ad26.COV2.S at low or high dose, single or two shots; five or six received placebo; per-sample allocation not given. Specimens were obtained on day 63 following the first vaccine or placebo injection. Ad26 vector vaccine expressed Wuhan-strain SARS-CoV-2 spike. A few counts support this clone.

Sequencing was performed on peripheral blood, taken in a trial of Ad26.COV2.S vaccine versus placebo. The V and J genes are TRBV7-2 and TRBJ2-1; D gene uncertain. The source of this sequence is a person aged 18-65 years who received the Ad26.COV2.S COVID-19 vaccine or a placebo. Here the CDR3 reads CASSLVSLGNEQFF. For the CDR3, the DNA is TGTGCCAGCAGCTTAGTCTCTTTGGGCAATGAGCAGTTCTTC.